This T cell receptor (beta chain) was identified in a study of T cell responses to AZD1222 COVID-19 vaccine. Study-level information: Second doses at about 4 or about 12 weeks were pooled.

The CDR3 is 16 residues long. With 3 bases removed from V and 0 bases from J, the gap between germline ends came to 12 bases. The germline V gene encodes CDR1 SGDLS and CDR2 YYNGEE. Assay used: immunoSEQ multiplex PCR; TCRdb lists only in-frame clones, some missing. The sample carries roughly 110,000 clones, around nine tenths recorded once. General study results and limits: Per reports, nearly half of all spike-specific TCRs target regions that are unmutated in variants.

As concerns this clone: What it recognizes is unknown.

The material sequenced was peripheral blood, taken on day 0 of AZD1222 vaccination. This clonotype was sampled from an adult in good health. The chain has TRBV9 and TRBJ2-2; D is uncertain. The CDR3: CASSEETRPNTGELFF. The CDR3 nucleotides are TGTGCCAGCAGCGAAGAGACGAGACCGAACACCGGGGAGCTGTTTTTT.